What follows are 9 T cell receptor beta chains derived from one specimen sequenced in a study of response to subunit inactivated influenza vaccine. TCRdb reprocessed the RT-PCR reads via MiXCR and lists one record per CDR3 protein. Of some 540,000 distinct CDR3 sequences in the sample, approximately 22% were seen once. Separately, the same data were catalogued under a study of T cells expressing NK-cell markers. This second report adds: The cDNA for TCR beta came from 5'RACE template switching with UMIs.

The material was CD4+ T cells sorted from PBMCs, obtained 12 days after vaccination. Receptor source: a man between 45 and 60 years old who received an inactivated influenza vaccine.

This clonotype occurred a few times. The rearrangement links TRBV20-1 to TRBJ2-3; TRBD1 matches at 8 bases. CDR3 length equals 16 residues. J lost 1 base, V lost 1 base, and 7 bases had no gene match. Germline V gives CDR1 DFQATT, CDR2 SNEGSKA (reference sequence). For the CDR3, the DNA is TGCAGTGCTAGAGTACCAGGGGGCGTGGGCACAGATACGCAGTATTTT. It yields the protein CSARVPGGVGTDTQYF.

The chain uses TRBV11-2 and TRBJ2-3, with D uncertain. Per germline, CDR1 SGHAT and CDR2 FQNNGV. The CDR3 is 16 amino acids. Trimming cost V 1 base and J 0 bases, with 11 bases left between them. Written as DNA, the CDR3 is TGTGCCAGCAGCTTAGGGATCACTACTAGCACAGATACGCAGTATTTT. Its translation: CASSLGITTSTDTQYF.

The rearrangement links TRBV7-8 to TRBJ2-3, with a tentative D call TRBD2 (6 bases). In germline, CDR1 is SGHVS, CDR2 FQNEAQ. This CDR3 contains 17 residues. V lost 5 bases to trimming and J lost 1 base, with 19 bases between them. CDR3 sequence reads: CASSPIGGSPGTDTQYF. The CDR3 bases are TGTGCCAGCAGCCCGATCGGGGGAAGTCCCGGCACAGATACGCAGTATTTT.

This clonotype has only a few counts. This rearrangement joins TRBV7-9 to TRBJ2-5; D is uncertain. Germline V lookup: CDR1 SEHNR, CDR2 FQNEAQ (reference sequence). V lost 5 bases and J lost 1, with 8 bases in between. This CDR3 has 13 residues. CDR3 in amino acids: CASSRLRQETQYF. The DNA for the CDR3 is TGTGCCAGCAGCCGCCTGCGCCAAGAGACCCAGTACTTC.

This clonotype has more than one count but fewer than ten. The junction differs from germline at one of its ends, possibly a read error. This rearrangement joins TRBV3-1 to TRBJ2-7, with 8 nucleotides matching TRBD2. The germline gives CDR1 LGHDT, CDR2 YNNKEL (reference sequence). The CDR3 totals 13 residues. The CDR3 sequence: CASSQDSTAGANF. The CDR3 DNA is TGTGCCAGCAGCCAAGATTCTACAGCGGGGGCGAACTTC.

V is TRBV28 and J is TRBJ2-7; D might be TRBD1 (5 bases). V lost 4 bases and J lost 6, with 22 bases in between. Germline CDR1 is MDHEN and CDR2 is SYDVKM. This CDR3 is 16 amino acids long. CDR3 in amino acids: CASSSPTGLNEVEQYF. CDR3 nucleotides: TGTGCCAGCAGTTCCCCTACAGGCCTGAACGAGGTCGAGCAGTACTTC.

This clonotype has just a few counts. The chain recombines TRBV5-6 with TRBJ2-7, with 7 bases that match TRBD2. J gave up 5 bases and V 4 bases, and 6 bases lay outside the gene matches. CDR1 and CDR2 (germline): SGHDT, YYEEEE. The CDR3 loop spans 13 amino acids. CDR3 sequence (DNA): TGTGCCAGCAGCCGGGCGGGGGTCCACGAGCAGTACTTC. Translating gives CASSRAGVHEQYF.

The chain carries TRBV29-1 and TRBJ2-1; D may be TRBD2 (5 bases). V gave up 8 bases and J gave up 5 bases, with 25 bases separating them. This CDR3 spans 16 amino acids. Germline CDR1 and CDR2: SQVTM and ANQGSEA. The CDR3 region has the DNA TGCAGCCTTGCCGAAGGGTTCGGGATGAGGCACAATGAGCAGTTCTTC. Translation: CSLAEGFGMRHNEQFF.

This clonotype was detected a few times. CDR3: CASSSRGRSTDTQYF. CDR3 DNA: TGTGCCAGCAGTTCCCGGGGGCGTAGCACAGATACGCAGTATTTT. The gene calls are TRBV6-5 and TRBJ2-3, with D perhaps TRBD1 or TRBD2 (6 bases each). From germline, CDR1 is MNHEY and CDR2 SVGAGI. Trimming stripped 4 bases from V and 0 bases from J, with 11 bases between. The CDR3 sequence is 15 residues long.